The clone carrying this T cell receptor (beta chain) was seen at least ten times. This record belongs to a study of T-cell reconstitution after alpha-beta-depleted transplantation in children. Using unique molecular identifiers, the investigators prepared the TCRbeta library. TCRdb reprocessed the PCR reads via MiXCR and lists one record per CDR3 protein. The repertoire holds about 640,000 distinct CDR3 sequences, with 16% as singletons. Looked up from germline, CDR1 is MNHEY and CDR2 is SVGAGI. Trimming shortened V by 4 bases and J by 0 bases, and 9 bases separated the two germline ends. CDR3 size: 14 residues.

The V gene is TRBV6-5, the J gene TRBJ1-1; a possible D gene is TRBD1 (6 bases). The starting material was PBMCs from the stem cell graft donor, obtained from the stem cell graft. The source is a human donor who donated a stem cell graft to a child with acute myeloid leukemia. Here the CDR3 reads CASSFQGLNTEAFF. The CDR3 region has the DNA TGTGCCAGCAGTTTTCAGGGGTTGAACACTGAAGCTTTCTTT.